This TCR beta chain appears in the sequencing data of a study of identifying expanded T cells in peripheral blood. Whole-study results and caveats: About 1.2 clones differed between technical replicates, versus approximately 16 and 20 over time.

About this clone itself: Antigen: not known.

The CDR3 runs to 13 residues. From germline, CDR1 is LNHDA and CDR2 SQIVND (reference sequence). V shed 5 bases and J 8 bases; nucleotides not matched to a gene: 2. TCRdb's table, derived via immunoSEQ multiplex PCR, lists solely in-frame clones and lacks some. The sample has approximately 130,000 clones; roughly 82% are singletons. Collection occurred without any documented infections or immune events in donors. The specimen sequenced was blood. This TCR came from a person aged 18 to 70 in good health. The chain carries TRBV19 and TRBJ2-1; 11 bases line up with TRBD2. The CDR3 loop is CASSLTSGDEQFF. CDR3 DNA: TGTGCCAGTAGTTTGACTAGCGGGGATGAGCAGTTCTTC.